The present T cell receptor beta chain was sequenced within a study of control samples from healthy donors and cancer patients (dated by TCRdb to the early 2020s). Based on the germline V gene, the CDR1 and CDR2 sequences are MNHEY and SVGAGI. From V the trimming removes 6 bases and from J it removes 4 bases, while the gene matches leave 8 bases of the junction unaccounted for. Taken from cysteine to phenylalanine, the CDR3 has 14 residues. The read is trimmed to its CDR3 DNA, 42 bases read in frame from base 1. Library construction relied on the immunoSEQ multiplex PCR assay. TCRdb took over this immuneACCESS table, retaining in-frame rearrangements with V and J assigned. Such tables are incomplete; in checked studies, under half of the missing clones stem from an unresolved V gene, and the remainder is unexplained. Here the sample has roughly 150,000 clones; over 85% occur a single time. Roughly 2.3% of the sample lies in the top ten.

To note about this clone: No cognate antigen has been identified for it. Within one base of it there is no much larger clone, and no base qualities were kept.

This receptor was identified in a man in his fifties or sixties in good health. Sequenced input: blood. The V and J genes are TRBV6-5 and TRBJ2-7, with 8 central nucleotides matching TRBD1. The DNA reads as follows: TGTGCCAGCAGGTTCCAGGACAGGGCTTACGAGCAGTACTTC. This yields the protein CASRFQDRAYEQYF.